There are a few counts of the clone carrying this T cell receptor beta chain. In the authors' workflow: Using reference gene primer amplification, nucleated cell counts were estimated. Data came from immunoSEQ multiplex PCR; TCRdb stores just in-frame clones and leaves some out. That table supplies the V and J calls and clone size; D and trimming were determined from the DNA. This sample has 300,000 or so clones, with approximately 86% found just once. The sample originates from a study of blood T cell repertoires in COVID-19. In the study overall: COVID-19 samples collected from the United States, Italy and Spain covered acute and convalescent phases. From T cells, B-cell-depleted T cells, or PBMCs came the material, which was cDNA or gDNA.

This CDR3 spans 13 amino acids. CDR1 is LNHDA, CDR2 SQIVND, per germline (reference sequence). V lost 7 bases and J 6 bases, leaving 15 bases between the germline ends. What was sequenced was peripheral blood. The receptor was isolated from a man in his 70s with acute or convalescent COVID-19. This sequence joins TRBV19 and TRBJ1-2; D gene uncertain. In DNA form, the CDR3 reads TGTGCCAGTACCGCATATTTGGGCGATGGCTACACCTTC. This gives the protein CASTAYLGDGYTF. Full variable domain (remainder filled in from reference TRBV19 and TRBJ1-2): DGGITQSPKYLFRKEGQNVTLSCEQNLNHDAMYWYRQDPGQGLRLIYYSQIVNDFQKGDIAEGYSVSREKKESFPLTVTSAQKNPTAFYLCASTAYLGDGYTFGSGTRLTVV.